This entry lists 23 T cell receptor beta chains sequenced from one sample in a study of blood T cell repertoires in COVID-19. Method: immunoSEQ multiplex PCR; TCRdb's copy keeps in-frame clones and lacks some. The sample lists 300,000 to 450,000 clones; around 87% were seen once. Sequenced material: PBMCs or T cells enriched from blood (not recorded which). These receptors came from a young man who had recovered from COVID-19.

The V gene is TRBV6-2 or TRBV6-3, the J gene TRBJ2-7; D may be TRBD2 (5 bases). Trimming pared 3 bases from V and 6 bases from J, leaving 15 bases between. CDR1 is MNHEY and CDR2 is SVGEGT in the germline V gene. The CDR3 totals 14 residues. The CDR3 loop reads CASSYFPEGAEQYF. CDR3 DNA sequence: TGTGCCAGCAGTTATTTCCCAGAGGGAGCCGAGCAGTACTTC.

The V call is TRBV5-1, the J call TRBJ2-1, with 9 bases identical to TRBD1. Germline CDR1 is SGHRS and CDR2 is YFSETQ. J gave up 2 bases and V 4 bases, and 7 bases lay outside the gene matches. The length of the CDR3 is 16 residues. The CDR3 loop reads CASSVPGQGPYNEQFF. CDR3 nucleotides: TGCGCCAGCAGCGTCCCGGGACAGGGTCCCTACAATGAGCAGTTCTTC.

This chain uses TRBV5-5 with TRBJ2-7, with TRBD1 matching over 7 bases. Germline V gives CDR1 SGHKS, CDR2 YYEKEE (reference sequence). V lost 5 bases and J lost 7; bases outside the gene matches: 9. CDR3 length equals 13 residues. The CDR3: CASRMTGLEEQYF. The DNA of the CDR3 is TGTGCCAGCAGGATGACAGGGCTGGAAGAGCAGTACTTC.

The count of this clone is one. The chain is built from TRBV5-6 and TRBJ2-1; 8 bases are a match to TRBD2. Per germline, CDR1 SGHDT and CDR2 YYEEEE. V gave up 2 bases and J gave up 0 bases; unmatched junction bases: 1. This CDR3 comprises 15 residues. The CDR3 sequence is CASSFGTSSYNEQFF. The CDR3 DNA sequence: TGTGCCAGCAGCTTCGGGACTAGCTCCTACAATGAGCAGTTCTTC.

This chain links TRBV19 with TRBJ2-4; 9 nucleotides match TRBD1. The germline V gene encodes CDR1 LNHDA and CDR2 SQIVND (reference sequence). The CDR3 covers 14 residues. V trimming: 4 bases; J trimming: 7 bases; junction bases outside the gene matches: 5. CDR3 DNA: TGTGCCAGTAGTACCGGGACAGGGACGAACATTCAGTACTTC. Protein product: CASSTGTGTNIQYF.

This rearrangement joins TRBV7-8 to TRBJ2-7; D unclear. CDR1 and CDR2 from the germline V gene are SGHVS and FQNEAQ. V shed 2 bases and J shed 3 bases, with 8 bases lying between them. This CDR3 region has 13 residues. The CDR3 nucleotides are TGTGCCAGCAGCTTATCCCAGGACTACGAGCAGTACTTC. Its protein product is CASSLSQDYEQYF. The variable domain in full, with the rest retrieved from reference TRBV7-8 and TRBJ2-7, is GAGVSQSPRYKVAKRGQDVALRCDPISGHVSLFWYQQALGQGPEFLTYFQNEAQLDKSGLPSDRFFAERPEGSVSTLKIQRTQQEDSAVYLCASSLSQDYEQYFGPGTRLTVT.

The rearrangement joins TRBV5-1 to TRBJ1-1; 12 bases map to TRBD1. CDR1 is SGHRS, CDR2 YFSETQ, per germline. Trimming at V came to 3 bases and at J to 1 base, leaving 7 bases not matched to a gene. The CDR3 covers 17 residues. The CDR3 is CASSSGTGGWGNTEAFF. Here the CDR3 DNA reads TGCGCCAGCAGCTCCGGGACAGGGGGCTGGGGGAACACTGAAGCTTTCTTT.

CDR3 sequence: CASSPRDRGGTEAFF. The CDR3 DNA follows: TGTGCCAGCAGCCCCCGGGACAGGGGTGGAACTGAAGCTTTCTTT. The chain is built from TRBV7-9 and TRBJ1-1; 10 bases map to TRBD1. The CDR3 sequence is 15 residues long. CDR1 is SEHNR, CDR2 FQNEAQ, per germline (reference sequence). The ends lost 5 bases at V and 5 bases at J; junction bases unmatched: 8.

The chain recombines TRBV11-2 with TRBJ1-1, with 7 bases that match TRBD1. The CDR3 is 14 residues long. CDR1 SGHAT and CDR2 FQNNGV come from the germline V gene. V trimming: 3 bases; J trimming: 7 bases; junction bases outside the gene matches: 8. CDR3 sequence: CASSFSGTAGEAFF. The CDR3 DNA follows: TGTGCCAGCAGCTTTAGCGGGACAGCGGGTGAAGCTTTCTTT. Combining the CDR3 with reference TRBV11-2 and TRBJ1-1 gives the whole variable domain EAGVAQSPRYKIIEKRQSVAFWCNPISGHATLYWYQQILGQGPKLLIQFQNNGVVDDSQLPKDRFSAERLKGVDSTLKIQPAKLEDSAVYLCASSFSGTAGEAFFGQGTRLTVV.

This chain joins TRBV5-1 and TRBJ2-1; a weak D match, TRBD2 (6 bases). Per the germline V gene, CDR1 is SGHRS and CDR2 is YFSETQ. The V gene lost 0 bases and the J gene lost 15 bases, with 16 bases spanning the gap. This CDR3 has 13 amino acids. As DNA, the CDR3 is TGCGCCAGCAGCTTGGAGGCGGGGCGTAATTTGTTCTTC. This translates into CASSLEAGRNLFF. The full variable domain, its missing parts supplied by reference TRBV5-1 and TRBJ2-1, is KAGVTQTPRYLIKTRGQQVTLSCSPISGHRSVSWYQQTPGQGLQFLFEYFSETQRNKGNFPGRFSGRQFSNSRSEMNVSTLELGDSALYLCASSLEAGRNLFFGPGTRLTVL.

The V and J genes are TRBV7-9 and TRBJ2-6; TRBD1 matches 8 bases. CDR1 and CDR2 (germline): SEHNR, FQNEAQ (reference sequence). V shed 8 bases and J 3 bases; nucleotides not matched to a gene: 18. The CDR3 sequence is 19 residues long. The CDR3 is CASGEPGQVLLDGANVLTF. Here the CDR3 DNA reads TGTGCCAGCGGCGAACCGGGACAGGTCCTCCTCGATGGGGCCAACGTCCTGACTTTC.

The genes are TRBV13 and TRBJ2-7; 12 positions agree with TRBD2. Trimming cost V 6 bases and J 3 bases; bases outside gene matches: 12. CDR3 length equals 17 residues. Germline loops: CDR1 PRHDT, CDR2 FYEKMQ (reference sequence). CDR3 loop: CASSRAASGGGIYEQYF. The DNA of the CDR3 is TGTGCCAGCAGTCGTGCGGCTAGCGGGGGGGGAATCTACGAGCAGTACTTC.

This chain joins TRBV6-2 or TRBV6-3 and TRBJ2-5; 7 bases align to TRBD1. After removal of 6 bases from V and 4 bases from J, the junction contained 11 bases not matched to a gene. Germline V gene data show CDR1 as MNHEY and CDR2 as SVGEGT. The CDR3 is made up of 15 amino acids. The CDR3 is CASSPDRVARETQYF. The CDR3 DNA reads as TGTGCCAGCAGCCCCGACAGGGTGGCTCGAGAGACCCAGTACTTC.

V is TRBV5-5 and J is TRBJ1-6, with 7 bases lining up with TRBD1. The V gene's germline CDR1 is SGHKS and CDR2 YYEKEE (reference sequence). The ends lost 6 bases at V and 8 bases at J; junction bases unmatched: 2. CDR3 size: 12 residues. CDR3 in amino acids: CASTRGDSPLHF. In DNA form, the CDR3 reads TGTGCCAGCACCAGGGGGGATTCACCCCTCCACTTT.

V gene TRBV13 combines with J gene TRBJ1-1, with 8 bases fitting TRBD1. The J segment lost 6 bases and the V segment lost 3 bases, leaving 6 bases of the junction unmatched. This CDR3 spans 14 amino acids. Germline V CDR1 and CDR2: PRHDT, FYEKMQ (reference sequence). As DNA, the CDR3 is TGTGCCAGCAGCTTTCGGACAGGGCCCCCTGAAGCTTTCTTT. Amino acid sequence: CASSFRTGPPEAFF.

The gene calls are TRBV14 and TRBJ2-1; D not certain. CDR3 size: 14 residues. V lost 4 bases and J lost 6, with 13 bases in between. CDR1 is SGHDN, CDR2 FVKESK, per germline. The CDR3 sequence: CASSPRVVSNEQFF. The CDR3 bases are TGTGCCAGCAGCCCCCGCGTAGTCTCCAATGAGCAGTTCTTC.

There are a few counts of this clone. J is TRBJ1-6 and V is TRBV7-2; 9 nucleotides match TRBD1. The germline gives CDR1 SGHTA, CDR2 FQGNSA. The CDR3 loop spans 16 amino acids. The J segment lost 10 bases and the V segment lost 6 bases, leaving 13 bases of the junction unmatched. The CDR3 nucleotides read TGTGCCAGCAGAACCGCAATGGGGACAGGGACATCACCCCTCCACTTT. It codes for CASRTAMGTGTSPLHF.

The J gene is TRBJ2-1, the V gene TRBV2; a possible D gene is TRBD2 (6 bases). This CDR3 has 14 amino acids. Germline CDR1 is SNHLY and CDR2 is FYNNEI. The V and J ends lost 3 bases and 10 bases respectively, with 16 bases between them. The CDR3 protein is CASSDGVGGIEQFF. The DNA for the CDR3 is TGTGCCAGCAGTGATGGGGTGGGGGGTATCGAGCAGTTCTTC.

V gene TRBV7-9 combines with J gene TRBJ2-1, with D perhaps matching TRBD2 (6 bases). V lost 7 bases, J lost 2 bases, and 18 bases lay in between. CDR3 length: 16 residues. Germline V gene data show CDR1 as SEHNR and CDR2 as FQNEAQ (reference sequence). CDR3 amino acids: CASTREGGGAYNEQFF. The CDR3 nucleotides are TGTGCCAGCACCCGCGAAGGAGGCGGGGCCTACAATGAGCAGTTCTTC.

This clone occurred a few times. The chain carries TRBV19 and TRBJ1-1, with a possible D match to TRBD1 (5 bases). V was shortened by 6 bases and J by 6 bases, with 11 bases between the two germline ends. The CDR3 runs to 12 residues. The germline CDR1 and CDR2 sequences are LNHDA and SQIVND (reference sequence). The CDR3 nucleotides are TGTGCCAGTAGCCATGGGGGGGCTGAAGCTTTCTTT. Translated: CASSHGGAEAFF. The complete variable domain, with remaining parts taken from reference TRBV19 and TRBJ1-1, reads DGGITQSPKYLFRKEGQNVTLSCEQNLNHDAMYWYRQDPGQGLRLIYYSQIVNDFQKGDIAEGYSVSREKKESFPLTVTSAQKNPTAFYLCASSHGGAEAFFGQGTRLTVV.

The V and J genes are TRBV4-3 and TRBJ1-5; 7 bases match TRBD1. V trimming: 1 base; J trimming: 5 bases; junction bases outside the gene matches: 8. The V gene's germline CDR1 is LGHNA and CDR2 YSLEER. CDR3 length equals 16 residues. CDR3 DNA: TGCGCCAGCAGCCAAGGACCGGGACAGACTGATCAGCCCCAGCATTTT. It translates to CASSQGPGQTDQPQHF.

The chain has TRBV7-9 and TRBJ2-1; TRBD2 matches 11 bases. This CDR3 has 16 residues. Per the germline V gene, CDR1 is SEHNR and CDR2 is FQNEAQ (reference sequence). V was clipped by 3 bases and J by 5 bases; unmatched bases: 6. The chain's CDR3 is CASSFTSGGSNNEQFF. The CDR3 DNA is TGTGCCAGCAGCTTCACTAGCGGGGGCTCAAACAATGAGCAGTTCTTC.

Details on this clone: The same CDR3 can be traced to other DNA sequences in this sample. The rearrangement joins TRBV18 to TRBJ1-3; D is unresolved. CDR3 length equals 13 residues. Trimming took off 3 bases at V and 0 bases at J, with 3 bases between the two ends. CDR1 KGHSH and CDR2 LQKENI come from the germline V gene. The chain's CDR3 is CASSPYSGNTIYF. The CDR3 nucleotides are TGTGCCAGCTCACCTTACTCTGGAAACACCATATATTTT. Full variable domain (outside the CDR3, taken from reference TRBV18 and TRBJ1-3): NAGVMQNPRHLVRRRGQEARLRCSPMKGHSHVYWYRQLPEEGLKFMVYLQKENIIDESGMPKERFSAEFPKEGPSILRIQQVVRGDSAAYFCASSPYSGNTIYFGEGSWLTVV.